The T cell receptor beta chain described here comes from a study of monozygotic twins with inflammatory bowel disease. One entry per CDR3 protein, without DNA, is what TCRdb gives after re-calling the 5' RACE reads. This sample's table reports more than 350,000 distinct CDR3 sequences. The CDR3 is 15 residues long. Germline V gene lookup returns CDR1 SGHTA and CDR2 FQGNSA. This sequence originates from a human donor with ulcerative colitis or Crohn's disease, or a healthy co-twin of an affected twin (not recorded which). This chain joins TRBV7-2 and TRBJ1-5; absent DNA, TCRdb's TRBD1 call cannot be checked. Sequenced sample: blood. CDR3 sequence reads: CASSTRTGQGQPQHF.